The rows below give T cell receptor beta chains drawn from one sample of a study of STAT3 mutations in large granular lymphocyte leukemia. Data came from immunoSEQ multiplex PCR; TCRdb stores just in-frame clones and leaves some out. The data hold 5,500 to 7,500 clones, with just under 35% observed a single time. Sequenced: peripheral blood mononuclear cells. These receptors came from a woman aged 35 to 49 with T-cell large granular lymphocyte leukemia. Some clones in this sample may be carry-over from other donors' samples. Each CDR3 is given with its conserved first and last residue.

>TRBJ2-2|16|TRBV7-9
CASSLRLAGGAGELFF
>TRBJ1-1|17|TRBV5-4
CASSPGGPGRMNTEAFF
>TRBJ2-7|15|TRBV6-5
CASSFQDLQGYEQYF
>TRBJ1-1|16|TRBV5-1
CASSLGGLWTPTEAFF
>TRBJ2-1|15|TRBV4-2
CASSQDRSTLNEQFF
>TRBJ2-6|17|TRBV27
CASSFRTGWSGANVLTF
>TRBJ2-7|16|TRBV4-1
CASSLAGQGSTYEQYF
>TRBJ2-7|14|TRBV19
CASTPGTGVYEQYF
>TRBJ1-2|11|TRBV2
CASSDGVGYTF
>TRBJ1-3|18|TRBV27
CASPPHDRSHPRGNTIYF
>TRBJ2-7|12|TRBV5-6
CASSNRGYEQYF
>TRBJ2-7|11|TRBV19
CASSMGHEQYF
>TRBJ1-1|18|TRBV7-2
CASSFGTGTSGMNTEAFF
>TRBJ1-2|14|TRBV5-6
CASSPEHSSYGYTF
>TRBJ2-3|12|TRBV19
CASSIGGDTQYF
>TRBJ2-1|13|TRBV10-3
CATVDAGANEQFF
>TRBJ1-1|15|TRBV29-1
CSVDPVGAPNTEAFF
>TRBJ2-7|15|TRBV5-5
CASSPGLAGSYEQYF
>TRBJ2-7|15|TRBV30
CAFTLTGTGGYEQYF
>TRBJ1-1|16|TRBV7-8
CASSSPVGQGSAEAFF
>TRBJ1-5|18|TRBV2
CASSGGGQGGGSNQPQHF
>TRBJ1-2|16|TRBV18
CASSPTTGTANYGYTF
>TRBJ1-1|16|TRBV5-4
CASSLGPGALGVEAFF
>TRBJ1-1|14|TRBV15
CATSRDIRGTEAFF
>TRBJ1-3|19|TRBV5-5
CASSLADRPPYSSGNTIYF
>TRBJ1-1|14|TRBV5-6
CASSLGGGSTEAFF
>TRBJ1-2|13|TRBV14
CASSLSRNYGYTF
>TRBJ1-2|16|TRBV9
CASSSPEGGRGDGYTF
>TRBJ1-2|14|TRBV18
CASSPDDSDGGYTF
>TRBJ1-5|11|TRBV6-4
CASSEYQPQHF
>TRBJ1-2|15|TRBV5-1
CASSLAGGTGGGYTF
>TRBJ2-7|11|TRBV2
CASSNRIGPDF
>TRBJ2-7|12|TRBV10-3
CAIGTQGHEQYF
>TRBJ2-7|14|TRBV6-5
CASSYGPGPYEQYF
>TRBJ2-1|13|TRBV30
CAWSSGLYNEQFF
>TRBJ2-7|15|TRBV4-1
CASSQTGATSYEQYF
>TRBJ1-2|14|TRBV27
CASSTSPWDYGYTF
>TRBJ2-1|15|TRBV10-3
CAISPERGLYNEQFF
>TRBJ1-1|12|TRBV18
CASSYTGSGAFF